This T cell receptor (beta chain) appears in the sequencing data of a study of regulatory T cells in long-lasting Graves disease. On the study more broadly: Over 5 years of antithyroid drugs with positive TSH receptor antibodies was taken to mean persistent Graves' disease.

The CDR3 runs 14 residues. Germline lookup yields CDR1 SGHRS and CDR2 YFSETQ. J gave up 5 bases and V 4 bases, and 4 bases lay outside the gene matches. The sample's time point: persistent/refractory GD, antithyroid drugs over 5 years with positive TRAb. The TCR library was prepared using RNA isolated from PBMCs. Each of the patients was recruited from an endocrinology department situated in Xi'an, China. HTBI primers from iRepertoire and Arm-PCR of CDR3 regions yielded the TCR beta libraries. Via MiXCR, TCRdb re-called the multiplex PCR reads, giving one row per CDR3 protein. This table has about 660,000 distinct CDR3 sequences, around 30% appearing once. Findings and limits, study-wide: Newly diagnosed disease favored TRBV20-1 and TRBJ2-1 over persistent disease. Persistent Graves' patients showed reduced TCR diversity versus newly diagnosed patients.

Regarding this clonotype: Its antigen remains unidentified.

The source material was peripheral blood mononuclear cells (PBMCs), sampled when the disease was refractory, from a patient treated with antithyroid drugs. The chain recombines TRBV5-1 with TRBJ2-2; TRBD1 matches at 8 bases. This sequence originates from a female donor with Graves disease. CDR3 residues: CASSDGQGTGELFF. Written as DNA, the CDR3 is TGCGCCAGCAGCGACGGACAGGGAACCGGGGAGCTGTTTTTT.